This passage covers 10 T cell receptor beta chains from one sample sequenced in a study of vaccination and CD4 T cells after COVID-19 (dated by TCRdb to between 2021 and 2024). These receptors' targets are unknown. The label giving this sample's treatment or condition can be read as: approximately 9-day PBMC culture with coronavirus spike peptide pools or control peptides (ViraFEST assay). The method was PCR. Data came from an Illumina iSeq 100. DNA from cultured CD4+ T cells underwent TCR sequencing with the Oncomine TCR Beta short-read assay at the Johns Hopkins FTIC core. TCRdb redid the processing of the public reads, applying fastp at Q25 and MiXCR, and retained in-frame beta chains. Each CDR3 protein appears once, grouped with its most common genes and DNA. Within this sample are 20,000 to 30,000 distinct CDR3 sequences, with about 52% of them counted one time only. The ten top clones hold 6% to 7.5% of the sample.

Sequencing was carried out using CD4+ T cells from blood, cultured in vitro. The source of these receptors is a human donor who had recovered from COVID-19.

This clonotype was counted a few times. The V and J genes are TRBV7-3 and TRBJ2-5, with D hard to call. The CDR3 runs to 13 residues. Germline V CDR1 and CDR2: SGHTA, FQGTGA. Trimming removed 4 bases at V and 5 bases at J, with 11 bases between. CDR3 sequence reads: CASSSTRRETQYF. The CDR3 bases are TGTGCCAGCAGCTCCACCCGTAGGGAGACCCAGTACTTC.

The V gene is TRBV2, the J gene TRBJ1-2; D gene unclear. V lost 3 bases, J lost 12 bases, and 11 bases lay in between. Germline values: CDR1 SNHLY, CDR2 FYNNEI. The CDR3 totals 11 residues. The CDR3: CASSEWARHTF. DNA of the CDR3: TGTGCCAGCAGTGAGTGGGCAAGGCACACCTTC. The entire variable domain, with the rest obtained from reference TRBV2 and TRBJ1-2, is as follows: EPEVTQTPSHQVTQMGQEVILRCVPISNHLYFYWYRQILGQKVEFLVSFYNNEISEKSEIFDDQFSVERPDGSNFTLKIRSTKLEDSAMYFCASSEWARHTFGSGTRLTVV.

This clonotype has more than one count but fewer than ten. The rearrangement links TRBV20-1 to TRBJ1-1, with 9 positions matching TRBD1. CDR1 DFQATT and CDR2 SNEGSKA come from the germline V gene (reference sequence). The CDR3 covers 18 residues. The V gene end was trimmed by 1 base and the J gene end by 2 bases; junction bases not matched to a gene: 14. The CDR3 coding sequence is TGCAGTGCTAGAGGTTACTCTATTGACAGGGGGTTCAACACTGAAGCTTTCTTT. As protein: CSARGYSIDRGFNTEAFF.

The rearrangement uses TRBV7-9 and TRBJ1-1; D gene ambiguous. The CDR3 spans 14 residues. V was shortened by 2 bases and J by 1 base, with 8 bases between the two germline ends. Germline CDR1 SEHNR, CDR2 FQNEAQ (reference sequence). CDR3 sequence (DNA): TGTGCCAGCAGCTTAATGCGTGGGAACACTGAAGCTTTCTTT. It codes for CASSLMRGNTEAFF. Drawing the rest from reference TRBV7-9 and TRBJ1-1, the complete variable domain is DTGVSQNPRHKITKRGQNVTFRCDPISEHNRLYWYRQTLGQGPEFLTYFQNEAQLEKSRLLSDRFSAERPKGSFSTLEIQRTEQGDSAMYLCASSLMRGNTEAFFGQGTRLTVV.

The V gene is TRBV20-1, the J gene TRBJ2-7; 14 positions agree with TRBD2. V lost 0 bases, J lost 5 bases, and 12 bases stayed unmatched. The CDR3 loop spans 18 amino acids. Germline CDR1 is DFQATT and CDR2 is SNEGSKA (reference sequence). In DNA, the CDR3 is TGCAGTGCTAGAGATTTCCCGCGACTAGCGGGAGGGGCGCACGAGCAGTACTTC. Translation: CSARDFPRLAGGAHEQYF.

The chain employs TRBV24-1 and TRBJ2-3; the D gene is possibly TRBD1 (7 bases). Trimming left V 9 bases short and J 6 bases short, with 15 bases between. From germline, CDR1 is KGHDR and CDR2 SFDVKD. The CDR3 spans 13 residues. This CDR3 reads CATQGEESDTQYF. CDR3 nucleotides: TGTGCCACCCAGGGGGAGGAATCTGATACGCAGTATTTT.

The CDR3 DNA follows: TGTGCCAGCAGTTACCCCCCGGGGAGGAGCTCCTATAATTCACCCCTCCACTTT. This encodes CASSYPPGRSSYNSPLHF. This sequence joins TRBV6-5 and TRBJ1-6; no definite D call. This CDR3 spans 18 amino acids. Germline CDR1 is MNHEY and CDR2 is SVGAGI. Trimming removed 2 bases from V and 0 bases from J, with 14 bases in between.

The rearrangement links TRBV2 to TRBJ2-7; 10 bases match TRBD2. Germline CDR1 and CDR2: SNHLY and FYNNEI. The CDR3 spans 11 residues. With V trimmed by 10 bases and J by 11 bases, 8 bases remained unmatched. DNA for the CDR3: TGTGCCACCCAAGCGGGGGGGAAGGAGTACTTC. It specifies CATQAGGKEYF.

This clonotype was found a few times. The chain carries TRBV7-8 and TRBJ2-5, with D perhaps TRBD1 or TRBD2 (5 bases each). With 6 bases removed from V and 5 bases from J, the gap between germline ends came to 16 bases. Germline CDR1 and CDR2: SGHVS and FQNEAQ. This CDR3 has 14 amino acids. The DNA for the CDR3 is TGTGCCAGCAGTCACGGGGCGAATTGGGAGACCCAGTACTTC. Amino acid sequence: CASSHGANWETQYF.

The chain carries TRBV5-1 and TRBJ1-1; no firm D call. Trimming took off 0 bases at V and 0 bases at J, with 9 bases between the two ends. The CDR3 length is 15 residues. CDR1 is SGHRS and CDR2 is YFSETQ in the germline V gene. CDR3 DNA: TGCGCCAGCAGCTTGGGCGAGACATTGAACACTGAAGCTTTCTTT. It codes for CASSLGETLNTEAFF. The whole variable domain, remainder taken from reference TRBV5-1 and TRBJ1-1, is KAGVTQTPRYLIKTRGQQVTLSCSPISGHRSVSWYQQTPGQGLQFLFEYFSETQRNKGNFPGRFSGRQFSNSRSEMNVSTLELGDSALYLCASSLGETLNTEAFFGQGTRLTVV.